Listed below are T cell receptor beta chains from one sample, sequenced in a study of cytomegalovirus exposure and HLA in healthy donors. Generated by immunoSEQ multiplex PCR, the TCRdb table keeps only in-frame clones and is missing some. The sample records approximately 100,000 clones, about 77% being singletons. Source material: PBMCs. These receptors were taken from a woman in her thirties or forties in good health and CMV-seronegative. The conserved cysteine and the conserved F or W are not part of the CDR3 here.

v_call cdr3_aa
TRBV7-9 ASRPGVEETQY
TRBV18 ASARQGLDEQY
TRBV7-3 ASSLSSGGITDTQY
TRBV10-3 AISEFHRGQLNTEAF
TRBV14 ASSQSRDRGFGETQY
TRBV5-1 ASSLAGITEAF
TRBV29-1 SVDMYGVGKAF
TRBV5-1 ASSQGNGWDTEAF
TRBV4-1 ASSLQPPSKLNEQF
TRBV6-5 ASSYGTGLGDTQY
TRBV27 ASSLTGLEQY
TRBV7-2 ASSRGQVGTGELF
TRBV2 ASSVKGAGYEQY
TRBV7-9 ASSLWLADQETQY
TRBV30 AWARGGFGVKNIQY
TRBV19 ASRTGQGYT
TRBV9 ASSSRLGSSYNEQF
TRBV2 ASSELLGSYTDTQY
TRBV19 ASRPTGGSYEQY
TRBV7-9 ASSRTGSNEKLF
TRBV7-9 ASSLGQGGSNEKLF
TRBV6-6 ASSPLVLSGANVLT
TRBV29-1 STSAGRWDTEAF
TRBV4-1 ASSPKGQGGGNSNQPQH
TRBV27 ASSYLAGQLF
TRBV5-1 ASSLGQGMMNTEAF
TRBV6-6 ASSYSETQY
TRBV27 ASSLRGEDQPQH
TRBV7-2 ASSRRDYLSDTQY
TRBV2 ASRDQGTEAF
TRBV4-1 ASSQDVRAVTGTEAF
TRBV7-9 ASKEGQGTEAF
TRBV5-1 ASSFAGEETQY
TRBV5-1 ASRPPGQGASETQY
TRBV2 ASRDSLDTQY
TRBV18 ASSPRRGEGVYEQY